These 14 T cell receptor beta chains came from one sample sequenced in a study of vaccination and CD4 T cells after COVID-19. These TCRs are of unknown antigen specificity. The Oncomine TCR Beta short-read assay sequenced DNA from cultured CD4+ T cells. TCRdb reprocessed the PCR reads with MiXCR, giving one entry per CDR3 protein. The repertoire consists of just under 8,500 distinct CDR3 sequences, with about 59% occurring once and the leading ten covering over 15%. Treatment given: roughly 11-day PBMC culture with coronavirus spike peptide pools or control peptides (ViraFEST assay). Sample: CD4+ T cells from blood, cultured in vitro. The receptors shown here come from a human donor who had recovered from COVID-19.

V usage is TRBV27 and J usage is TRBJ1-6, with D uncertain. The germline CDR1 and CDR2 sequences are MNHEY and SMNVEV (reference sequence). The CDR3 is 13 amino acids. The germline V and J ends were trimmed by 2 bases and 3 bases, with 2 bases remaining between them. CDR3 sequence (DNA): TGTGCCAGCAGTTTACGCTATAATTCACCCCTCCACTTT. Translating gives CASSLRYNSPLHF.

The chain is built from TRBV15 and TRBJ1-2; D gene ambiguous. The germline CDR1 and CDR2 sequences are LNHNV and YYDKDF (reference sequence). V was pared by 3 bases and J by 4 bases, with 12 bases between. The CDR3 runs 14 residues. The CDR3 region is CATSSSTGIYGYTF. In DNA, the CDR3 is TGTGCCACCAGCAGCTCGACGGGAATCTATGGCTACACCTTC.

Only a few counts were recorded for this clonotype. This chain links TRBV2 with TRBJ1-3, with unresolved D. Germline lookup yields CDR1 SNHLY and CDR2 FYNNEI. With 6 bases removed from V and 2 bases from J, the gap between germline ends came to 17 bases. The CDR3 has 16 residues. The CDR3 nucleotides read TGTGCCAGCAGCGCCGTATCGGGGAAAGCTGGAAACACCATATATTTT. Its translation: CASSAVSGKAGNTIYF.

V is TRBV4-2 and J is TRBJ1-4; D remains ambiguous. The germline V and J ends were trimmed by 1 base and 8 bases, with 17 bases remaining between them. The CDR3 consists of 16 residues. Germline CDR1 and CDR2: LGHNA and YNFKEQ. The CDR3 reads CASSQGVGTAGEKLFF. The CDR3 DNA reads TGTGCCAGCAGCCAAGGTGTGGGCACGGCTGGGGAAAAACTGTTTTTT.

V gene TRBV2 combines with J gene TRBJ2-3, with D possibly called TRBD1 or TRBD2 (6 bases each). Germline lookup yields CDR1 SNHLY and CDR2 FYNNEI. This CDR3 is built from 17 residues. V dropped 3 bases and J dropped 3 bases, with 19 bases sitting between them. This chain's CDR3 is CASSDQDGGGETDTQYF. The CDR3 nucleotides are TGTGCCAGCAGTGACCAGGACGGAGGGGGTGAGACAGATACGCAGTATTTT.

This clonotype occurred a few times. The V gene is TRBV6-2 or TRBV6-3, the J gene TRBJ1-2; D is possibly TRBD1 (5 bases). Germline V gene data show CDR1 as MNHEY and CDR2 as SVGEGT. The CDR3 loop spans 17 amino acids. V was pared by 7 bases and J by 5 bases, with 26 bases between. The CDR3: CASKRGTGGGYVYGYTF. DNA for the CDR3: TGTGCCAGCAAGAGGGGAACAGGAGGTGGTTACGTTTATGGCTACACCTTC.

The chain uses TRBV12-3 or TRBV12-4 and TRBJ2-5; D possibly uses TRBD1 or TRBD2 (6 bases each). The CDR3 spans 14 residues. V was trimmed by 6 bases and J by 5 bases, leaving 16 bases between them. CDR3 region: CASRPPGGGETQYF. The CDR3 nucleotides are TGTGCCAGCAGACCTCCCGGGGGCGGGGAGACCCAGTACTTC.

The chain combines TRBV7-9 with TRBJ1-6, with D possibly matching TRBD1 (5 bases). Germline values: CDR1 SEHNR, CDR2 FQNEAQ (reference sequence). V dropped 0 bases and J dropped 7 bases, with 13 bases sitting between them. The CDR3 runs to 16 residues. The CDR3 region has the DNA TGTGCCAGCAGCTTAGCGTCGGGGGACGGCAATTCACCCCTCCACTTT. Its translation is CASSLASGDGNSPLHF.

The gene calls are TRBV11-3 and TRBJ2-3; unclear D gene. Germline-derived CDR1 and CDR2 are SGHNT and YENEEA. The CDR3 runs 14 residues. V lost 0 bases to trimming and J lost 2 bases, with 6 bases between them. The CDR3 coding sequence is TGTGCCAGCAGCTTAGATGGGAACACAGATACGCAGTATTTT. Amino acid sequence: CASSLDGNTDTQYF. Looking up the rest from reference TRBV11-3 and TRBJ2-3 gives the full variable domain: EAGVVQSPRYKIIEKKQPVAFWCNPISGHNTLYWYLQNLGQGPELLIRYENEEAVDDSQLPKDRFSAERLKGVDSTLKIQPAELGDSAVYLCASSLDGNTDTQYFGPGTRLTVL.

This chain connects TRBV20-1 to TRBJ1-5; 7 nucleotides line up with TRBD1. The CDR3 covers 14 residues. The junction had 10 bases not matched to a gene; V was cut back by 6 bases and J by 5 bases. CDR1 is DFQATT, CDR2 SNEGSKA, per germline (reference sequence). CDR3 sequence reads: CSAPRQGRDQPQHF. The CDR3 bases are TGCAGTGCACCCCGACAGGGAAGGGATCAGCCCCAGCATTTT.

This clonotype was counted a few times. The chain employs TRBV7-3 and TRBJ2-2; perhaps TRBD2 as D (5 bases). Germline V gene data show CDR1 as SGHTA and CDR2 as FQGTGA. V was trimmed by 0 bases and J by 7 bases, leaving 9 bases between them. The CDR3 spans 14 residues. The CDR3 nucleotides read TGTGCCAGCAGCTTAACGTTGCGGGTCGGGGAGCTGTTTTTT. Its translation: CASSLTLRVGELFF.

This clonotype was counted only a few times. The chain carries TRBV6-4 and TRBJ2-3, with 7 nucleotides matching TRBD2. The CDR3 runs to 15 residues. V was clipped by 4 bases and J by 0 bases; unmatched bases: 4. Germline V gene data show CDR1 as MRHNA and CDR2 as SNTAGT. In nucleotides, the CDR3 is TGTGCCAGCAGTGCAGGACTAGGGAGCACAGATACGCAGTATTTT. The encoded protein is CASSAGLGSTDTQYF.

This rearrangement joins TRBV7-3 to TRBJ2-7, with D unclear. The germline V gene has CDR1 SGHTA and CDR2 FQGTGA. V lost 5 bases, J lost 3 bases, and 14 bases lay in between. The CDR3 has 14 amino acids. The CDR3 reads CASSPGGASYEQYF. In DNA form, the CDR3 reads TGTGCCAGCAGCCCCGGCGGTGCCAGCTACGAGCAGTACTTC.

Here the CDR3 reads CASSPPPSGGAPDTQYF. Written as DNA, the CDR3 is TGTGCCAGCTCACCCCCCCCGAGCGGGGGGGCCCCAGATACGCAGTATTTT. The chain has TRBV18 and TRBJ2-3, with 10 bases identical to TRBD2. CDR1 and CDR2 (germline): KGHSH, LQKENI. The junction had 10 bases not matched to a gene; V was cut back by 3 bases and J by 4 bases. The length of the CDR3 is 17 residues.